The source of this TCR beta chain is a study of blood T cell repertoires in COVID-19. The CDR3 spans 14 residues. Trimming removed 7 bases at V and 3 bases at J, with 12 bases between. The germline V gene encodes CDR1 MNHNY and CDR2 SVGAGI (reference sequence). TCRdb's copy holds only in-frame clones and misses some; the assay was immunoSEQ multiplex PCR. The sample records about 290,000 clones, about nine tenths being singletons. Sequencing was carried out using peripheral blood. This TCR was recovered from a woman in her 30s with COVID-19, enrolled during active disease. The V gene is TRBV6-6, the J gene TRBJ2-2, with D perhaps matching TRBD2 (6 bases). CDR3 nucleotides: TGTGCCAGCACGGAGGGGACTTACACCGGGGAGCTGTTTTTT. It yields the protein CASTEGTYTGELFF.